A selection of T cell receptor beta chains follows, all from one sample in a study of T cell responses to AZD1222 COVID-19 vaccine. Method: immunoSEQ multiplex PCR; TCRdb's copy keeps in-frame clones and lacks some. The sample records about 150,000 clones, roughly 93% being singletons. The sample in question was peripheral blood, obtained 28 days after the second AZD1222 dose. The origin of the receptors is an adult who received the AZD1222 COVID-19 vaccine. Each CDR3 is given with its conserved first and last residue. The D gene is left open where the match is weak. Clone size appears in some rows only: once, few, many, or a class for an expanded clone.

CDR3: CSVEAGQYTEAFF
DNA: TGCAGCGTTGAAGCTGGACAGTACACTGAAGCTTTCTTT
length: 13
V: TRBV29-1
D: -
J: TRBJ1-1
size: -

CDR3: CASSYRGRLGYTF
DNA: TGTGCCAGCAGTTACAGGGGGCGGCTGGGCTACACCTTC
length: 13
V: TRBV6-5
D: TRBD1
J: TRBJ1-2
size: -

CDR3: CASRPTSGTRYEQYF
DNA: TGTGCCAGTAGGCCGACTAGCGGGACACGCTACGAGCAGTACTTC
length: 15
V: TRBV19
D: TRBD2
J: TRBJ2-7
size: -

CDR3: CASSLWEQGPNQPQHF
DNA: TGTGCCAGCAGCTTGTGGGAACAGGGTCCCAATCAGCCCCAGCATTTT
length: 16
V: TRBV5-6
D: -
J: TRBJ1-5
size: -

CDR3: CASSLVLSGGQYF
DNA: TGTGCCAGCAGCTTGGTGCTTTCAGGGGGCCAGTATTTT
length: 13
V: TRBV5-6
D: TRBD1
J: TRBJ2-3
size: -

CDR3: CASTTTSGANVLTF
DNA: TGTGCCAGCACAACGACCTCTGGGGCCAACGTCCTGACTTTC
length: 14
V: TRBV6-6
D: -
J: TRBJ2-6
size: -

CDR3: CASSLGWSGGNQETQYF
DNA: TGCGCCAGCAGCTTGGGATGGAGCGGAGGGAACCAAGAGACCCAGTACTTC
length: 17
V: TRBV5-1
D: -
J: TRBJ2-5
size: -

CDR3: CASRAGVGYTF
DNA: TGTGCCAGCAGAGCAGGGGTCGGCTACACCTTC
length: 11
V: TRBV6-5
D: -
J: TRBJ1-2
size: -

CDR3: CASSLQVGEQYF
DNA: TGTGCCAGCAGTTTACAGGTAGGGGAGCAGTACTTC
length: 12
V: TRBV12-3/TRBV12-4
D: -
J: TRBJ2-7
size: -

CDR3: CASSIVRKETQYF
DNA: TGTGCCAGTAGTATAGTTCGGAAAGAGACCCAGTACTTC
length: 13
V: TRBV19
D: -
J: TRBJ2-5
size: once

CDR3: CASSQDKDRLGNTIYF
DNA: TGTGCCAGCAGCCAAGATAAGGACCGGTTAGGAAACACCATATATTTT
length: 16
V: TRBV4-2
D: -
J: TRBJ1-3
size: -

CDR3: CASKGRGRAKAFF
DNA: TGTGCGAGCAAGGGGAGGGGGCGAGCCAAAGCTTTCTTT
length: 13
V: TRBV6-5
D: TRBD1
J: TRBJ1-1
size: -

CDR3: CATKADRARREAFF
DNA: TGTGCCACCAAAGCGGACAGGGCGCGACGGGAAGCTTTCTTT
length: 14
V: TRBV6-5
D: TRBD1
J: TRBJ1-1
size: few

CDR3: CASSNPTGGINEQYF
DNA: TGTGCCAGCAGCAACCCGACAGGGGGCATCAACGAGCAGTACTTC
length: 15
V: TRBV5-4
D: TRBD1
J: TRBJ2-7
size: -

CDR3: CAIQTGQGRETGKNEQFF
DNA: TGTGCCATCCAAACGGGACAGGGGCGTGAGACGGGGAAAAATGAGCAGTTCTTC
length: 18
V: TRBV7-9
D: TRBD1
J: TRBJ2-1
size: -

CDR3: CASSKAGPNAGELFF
DNA: TGTGCCAGTAGTAAGGCAGGGCCGAACGCCGGGGAGCTGTTTTTT
length: 15
V: TRBV19
D: -
J: TRBJ2-2
size: -

CDR3: CASSQAHEQYF
DNA: TGTGCCAGCAGCCAAGCCCACGAGCAGTACTTC
length: 11
V: TRBV3-1/TRBV3-2
D: -
J: TRBJ2-7
size: -

CDR3: CASSYRDRNTEAFF
DNA: TGTGCCAGCAGTTACCGGGACAGGAACACTGAAGCTTTCTTT
length: 14
V: TRBV6-5
D: TRBD1
J: TRBJ1-1
size: -

CDR3: CASSATGLSEKLFF
DNA: TGTGCCAGCAGTGCTACAGGGCTTAGTGAAAAACTGTTTTTT
length: 14
V: TRBV7-9
D: -
J: TRBJ1-4
size: -

CDR3: CASSSTGGSYEQYF
DNA: TGCGCCAGCAGCTCGACAGGGGGCTCCTACGAGCAGTACTTC
length: 14
V: TRBV5-1
D: TRBD1
J: TRBJ2-7
size: -

CDR3: CASSFPGQGVEFHEQYF
DNA: TGTGCCAGCAGCTTCCCCGGACAGGGGGTGGAATTCCACGAGCAGTACTTC
length: 17
V: TRBV5-6
D: TRBD1
J: TRBJ2-7
size: -

CDR3: CASSLAGQVYGYTF
DNA: TGCGCCAGCAGCTTGGCCGGACAGGTCTATGGCTACACCTTC
length: 14
V: TRBV5-1
D: TRBD1
J: TRBJ1-2
size: -